Sequencing of this T cell receptor (beta chain) was carried out in a study of early T cells in non-severe SARS-CoV-2 infection. For the study at large: The authors sequenced bulk RNA from unsorted whole blood, leaving chains unpaired.

CDR3 size: 14 residues. V was shortened by 0 bases and J by 3 bases, with 9 bases between the two germline ends. Per germline, CDR1 SGHNT and CDR2 YYREEE (reference sequence). This clonotype was observed a handful of times. Its antigen remains unknown. Findings of the study overall: Database matching using VDJdb favored anti-spike CD8 responses, with private and CD4 specificities left missing.

Individual cDNA molecules received unique molecular identifiers. TCRdb reanalysed the 5' RACE reads using MiXCR and keeps one entry per CDR3 protein. The sample shows some 39,000 distinct CDR3 sequences, 7% to 8% of them seen only once. V gene TRBV5-4 combines with J gene TRBJ1-1, with D possibly being TRBD1 (6 bases). The sample taken for sequencing was whole blood. The source of this sequence is an adult who was a healthcare worker with PCR-confirmed SARS-CoV-2 infection or an uninfected control (not recorded which). Written as DNA, the CDR3 is TGTGCCAGCAGCTTGGGGGGGCGTGACACTGAAGCTTTCTTT. Translating gives CASSLGGRDTEAFF.